These 23 T cell receptor beta chains share one sample of origin, sequenced in a study of T-cell reconstitution after alpha-beta-depleted transplantation in children. TCRbeta library construction was performed incorporating unique molecular identifiers. TCRdb re-called the PCR reads through MiXCR, storing one row per CDR3 protein. This sample has roughly 76,000 distinct CDR3 sequences, with 11% found just once. Sample: PBMCs, taken before TCRalphabeta/CD19-depleted stem cell transplant. All receptors derive from a boy younger than 18 with acute myeloid leukemia, due to receive a stem cell transplant.

This clonotype was observed at least ten times. The J gene is TRBJ1-4, the V gene TRBV12-3 or TRBV12-4; unclear D gene. The CDR3 is 16 residues long. The V end was cut by 2 bases, the J end by 8 bases, with 18 bases between. CDR3 sequence: CASSLSLRASSEKLFF. In DNA form, the CDR3 reads TGTGCCAGCAGTTTAAGCTTGCGGGCCAGTTCCGAAAAACTGTTTTTT.

Many counts were recorded for this clonotype. V usage is TRBV12-3 or TRBV12-4 and J usage is TRBJ1-5; D is possibly TRBD1 (6 bases). V was clipped by 8 bases and J by 4 bases, with 12 bases between them. The CDR3 sequence is 13 residues long. For the CDR3, the DNA is TGTGCCAGCTCCCACAGGGTAAATCAGCCCCAGCATTTT. Translation gives CASSHRVNQPQHF.

J is TRBJ1-2 and V is TRBV7-9; TRBD1 matches 7 bases. From germline, CDR1 is SEHNR and CDR2 FQNEAQ (reference sequence). The CDR3 is 14 amino acids. Trimming took 1 base from V and 7 from J; bases not matched to a gene: 6. The CDR3 loop reads CASSLGEGATGYTF. The CDR3 DNA follows: TGTGCCAGCAGCTTAGGAGAGGGGGCGACTGGCTACACCTTC.

This clonotype was detected ten times or more. The chain recombines TRBV29-1 with TRBJ2-7; D is unresolved. This CDR3 has 13 residues. CDR1 and CDR2 from the germline V gene are SQVTM and ANQGSEA. Trimming removed 7 bases from V and 2 bases from J, with 15 bases in between. The CDR3 nucleotides read TGCAGCGCGATTTTGCAGGCCCCCTACGAGCAGTACTTC. Protein: CSAILQAPYEQYF.

This clonotype was detected ten times or more. The genes are TRBV20-1 and TRBJ2-3; perhaps TRBD2 as D (6 bases). V gave up 3 bases and J gave up 0 bases, with 19 bases separating them. Germline V CDR1 and CDR2: DFQATT, SNEGSKA (reference sequence). The CDR3 has 17 residues. CDR3 DNA: TGCAGTGCTAGTCAACTAGCTAATCCCTCTAGCACAGATACGCAGTATTTT. Its translation: CSASQLANPSSTDTQYF.

This clonotype was seen many times. V and J are TRBV4-3 and TRBJ1-5; D unresolved. This CDR3 region has 15 residues. The V end lost 0 bases, the J end lost 4 bases, and 10 bases lay between the germline ends. Germline values: CDR1 LGHNA, CDR2 YSLEER. CDR3 DNA sequence: TGCGCCAGCAGCCAAGACGAAGGGAGGAATCAGCCCCAGCATTTT. Translated, it gives CASSQDEGRNQPQHF.

Ten or more counts support this clonotype. The chain links TRBV7-9 to TRBJ1-1, with 7 positions matching TRBD1. The V gene end was trimmed by 5 bases and the J gene end by 0 bases; junction bases not matched to a gene: 6. The CDR3 length is 15 residues. CDR1 is SEHNR, CDR2 FQNEAQ, per germline (reference sequence). CDR3 in amino acids: CASSGSDRMNTEAFF. CDR3 coding DNA: TGTGCCAGCAGCGGATCGGACAGGATGAACACTGAAGCTTTCTTT.

This clonotype was detected many times. The CDR3 sequence is CASSFNTISNEQFF. CDR3 nucleotides: TGCGCCAGCAGCTTTAATACTATCTCCAATGAGCAGTTCTTC. The chain recombines TRBV5-1 with TRBJ2-1; D unresolved. V was cut by 2 bases and J by 6 bases, with 12 bases left in between. CDR1 and CDR2 from the germline V gene are SGHRS and YFSETQ. The CDR3 has 14 residues.

This clonotype occurred many times. This chain joins TRBV20-1 and TRBJ2-6, with D possibly matching TRBD2 (6 bases). From germline, CDR1 is DFQATT and CDR2 SNEGSKA (reference sequence). The CDR3 loop spans 17 amino acids. CDR3 in DNA: TGCAGACAGCTTGGAGGGATACCCACTTCAGGGGCCAACGTCCTGACTTTC. Its translation: CRQLGGIPTSGANVLTF.

The chain carries TRBV4-2 and TRBJ2-1; 11 nucleotides line up with TRBD2. CDR1 is LGHNA and CDR2 is YNFKEQ in the germline V gene. V was clipped by 8 bases and J by 3 bases; unmatched bases: 6. The CDR3 contains 15 residues. CDR3 DNA sequence: TGTGCCAGCCGTAGCGGGGGGGCCTACTACAATGAGCAGTTCTTC. It encodes CASRSGGAYYNEQFF.

The table lists this clonotype with many counts. The rearrangement links TRBV7-9 to TRBJ2-3; D not certain. The CDR3 loop spans 14 amino acids. With 5 bases removed from V and 4 bases from J, the gap between germline ends came to 13 bases. CDR1 and CDR2 (germline): SEHNR, FQNEAQ (reference sequence). CDR3 DNA: TGTGCCAGCAGCATCGATAGGGTAGCAGATACGCAGTATTTT. It yields the protein CASSIDRVADTQYF.

This clonotype was counted many times. J is TRBJ1-5 and V is TRBV27; D is unclear. With 6 bases removed from V and 0 bases from J, the gap between germline ends came to 9 bases. Germline V gene sequence: CDR1 MNHEY, CDR2 SMNVEV (reference sequence). CDR3 length: 14 residues. DNA for the CDR3: TGTGCCAGCAGAAGAGGGAATAGCAATCAGCCCCAGCATTTT. It encodes CASRRGNSNQPQHF.

This clonotype was counted ten times or more. The V and J genes are TRBV9 and TRBJ2-3; tentatively, D is TRBD2 (5 bases). Germline V gives CDR1 SGDLS, CDR2 YYNGEE. Trimming cost V 0 bases and J 4 bases, with 15 bases left between them. The CDR3 contains 16 residues. CDR3: CASSVGAGAAADTQYF. In DNA, the CDR3 is TGTGCCAGCAGCGTAGGGGCGGGCGCAGCGGCAGATACGCAGTATTTT.

This clonotype was counted ten times or more. The chain uses TRBV3-1 and TRBJ2-3; 9 bases are shared with TRBD2. The V segment lost 1 base and the J segment 6 bases; nucleotides outside the gene matches: 8. The CDR3 spans 16 residues. Germline CDR1 LGHDT, CDR2 YNNKEL (reference sequence). This CDR3 is CASSQGLREGSDTQYF. CDR3 bases: TGTGCCAGCAGCCAAGGGTTGCGGGAGGGGTCCGATACGCAGTATTTT.

This clonotype was seen repeatedly, ten times or more. The chain uses TRBV11-2 and TRBJ2-7; 12 bases map to TRBD2. Unmatched junction bases numbered 5, after V lost 3 bases and J lost 5 bases. Germline CDR1 is SGHAT and CDR2 is FQNNGV. CDR3 length equals 15 residues. The CDR3 here is CASSFATSGSHEQYF. The DNA of the CDR3 is TGTGCCAGCAGCTTCGCGACTAGCGGGAGCCACGAGCAGTACTTC.

The rearrangement links TRBV29-1 to TRBJ2-1, with 12 bases that match TRBD2. From germline, CDR1 is SQVTM and CDR2 ANQGSEA. The V gene end was trimmed by 7 bases and the J gene end by 3 bases; junction bases not matched to a gene: 4. This CDR3 has 14 amino acids. DNA of the CDR3: TGCAGCGGTTCGGGACTAGCGGGCTACAATGAGCAGTTCTTC. This gives the protein CSGSGLAGYNEQFF.

This clonotype was recorded many times. The V gene is TRBV4-2, the J gene TRBJ2-3; D not resolved. Germline lookup yields CDR1 LGHNA and CDR2 YNFKEQ. V was cut by 0 bases and J by 0 bases, with 13 bases left in between. The CDR3 covers 17 residues. Written as DNA, the CDR3 is TGTGCCAGCAGCCAAGATAGAAGAGACCAAAGCACAGATACGCAGTATTTT. Amino acid sequence: CASSQDRRDQSTDTQYF.

At least ten counts were recorded for this clonotype. The chain has TRBV5-6 and TRBJ2-2, with D perhaps matching TRBD2 (5 bases). CDR3 length equals 13 residues. The ends were cut back, 2 bases at V and 7 bases at J, with 9 bases in the middle. Germline V CDR1 and CDR2: SGHDT, YYEEEE. This chain's CDR3 is CASSFEAGGELFF. The CDR3 DNA reads as TGTGCCAGCAGCTTCGAGGCGGGCGGGGAGCTGTTTTTT.

The table lists this clonotype with many counts. J is TRBJ2-1 and V is TRBV7-9; D is undetermined. Trimming pared 5 bases from V and 5 bases from J, leaving 19 bases between. This CDR3 is 16 amino acids long. The germline gives CDR1 SEHNR, CDR2 FQNEAQ (reference sequence). CDR3 nucleotides: TGTGCCAGCAGCCAAACCGGGCCTATCATAAACAATGAGCAGTTCTTC. Translating it yields CASSQTGPIINNEQFF.

The genes are TRBV29-1 and TRBJ1-2, with 9 bases that match TRBD1. V shed 5 bases and J 7 bases; nucleotides not matched to a gene: 5. This CDR3 is 12 amino acids long. From germline, CDR1 is SQVTM and CDR2 ANQGSEA. The CDR3 DNA reads TGCAGCGTTCCGACAGGGGGAAGTGGCTACACCTTC. Its protein is CSVPTGGSGYTF.

Many counts were recorded for this clonotype. The chain carries TRBV20-1 and TRBJ2-1, with TRBD2 identical over 11 bases. The CDR3 runs 15 residues. CDR1 is DFQATT, CDR2 SNEGSKA, per germline (reference sequence). V lost 4 bases to trimming and J lost 6 bases; unmatched junction nucleotides: 8. CDR3 amino acids: CSAKPSGGTLNEQFF. CDR3 nucleotides: TGCAGTGCTAAACCTAGCGGGGGGACCCTCAATGAGCAGTTCTTC.

This clonotype was picked up many times. The V call is TRBV20-1, the J call TRBJ2-3; the D gene is possibly TRBD1 (6 bases). CDR1 DFQATT and CDR2 SNEGSKA come from the germline V gene (reference sequence). The CDR3 is made up of 15 amino acids. V shed 1 base and J shed 0 bases, with 11 bases lying between them. CDR3 residues: CSARVAGASTDTQYF. DNA of the CDR3: TGCAGTGCTAGAGTAGCAGGGGCTAGCACAGATACGCAGTATTTT.

Ten or more counts support this clonotype. V usage is TRBV29-1 and J usage is TRBJ1-3, with D possibly TRBD1 on 6 matching bases. The CDR3 length is 14 residues. Germline CDR1 and CDR2: SQVTM and ANQGSEA. V dropped 5 bases and J dropped 4 bases, with 15 bases sitting between them. CDR3 coding DNA: TGCAGCGTTACCGGGACACCAGAAGGAAACACCATATATTTT. Translated, it gives CSVTGTPEGNTIYF.